This T cell receptor beta chain is drawn from a study of T cells in localized non-small cell lung cancer. Study findings and constraints: Elevated blood T cell density was associated with longer overall survival. Within adjacent lung there appeared a median around 57 of the top 100 tumor clones. Adjacent uninvolved lung tissue had the highest T cell clonality, exceeding tumor.

For this clone: The antigen is unknown.

The CDR3 totals 15 residues. Trimming removed 4 bases from V and 3 bases from J, with 13 bases in between. CDR1 is LNHNV, CDR2 YYDKDF, per germline (reference sequence). This table comes from immunoSEQ multiplex PCR, and its TCRdb copy is limited to in-frame clones, with some not included. The table records some 5,100 clones, around 26% of them present only once. The starting material was lung tumor tissue, obtained before any cancer treatment. The rearrangement uses TRBV15 and TRBJ1-5; weak D call: TRBD1 (6 bases). The receptor was isolated from a female donor at least 60 years old with stage I lung adenocarcinoma. The DNA for the CDR3 is TGTGCCACCAGCATCGATACAGGGTACAATCAGCCCCAGCATTTT. Protein product: CATSIDTGYNQPQHF.